These T cell receptor beta chains were read from a single sample in a study of siplizumab effects on memory and regulatory T cells. Generated by immunoSEQ multiplex PCR, the TCRdb table keeps only in-frame clones and is missing some. Of roughly 80,000 clones listed, roughly 90% are singletons. The sequencing sample was made of Tregs sorted from blood. These receptors were taken from a human donor in good health. The CDR3 runs from the conserved cysteine through the conserved F or W. Fields, in order: V gene, J gene, CDR3 protein.

TRBV25-1	TRBJ2-2	CASSTRTSWWTGELFF
TRBV20-1	TRBJ2-7	CSAGRPLEQYF
TRBV2	TRBJ2-7	CASSDSSGGAYEQYF
TRBV6-6	TRBJ2-4	CASSGAGAFQYF
TRBV5-1	TRBJ2-3	CASSLHGDTQYF
TRBV5-5	TRBJ2-1	CASSLYMGQANEQFF
TRBV7-6	TRBJ1-5	CASSLGPGGRPQHF
TRBV7-2	TRBJ1-1	CASSSRWGLDTEAFF
TRBV11-2	TRBJ1-4	CASSLVDRVGKLFF
TRBV5-5	TRBJ1-2	CASTTGVYGYTF
TRBV10-3	TRBJ1-6	CAINRDYGSPLHF
TRBV7-9	TRBJ1-6	CASSIISGPLHF
TRBV4-3	TRBJ2-6	CASSQVTGGSSGANVLTF
TRBV7-2	TRBJ1-4	CASSLDWMYEKLFF
TRBV2	TRBJ2-2	CASSVSSMTTGELFF
TRBV10-3	TRBJ1-1	CAISETVNTEAFF
TRBV9	TRBJ2-2	CASSVALYTGELFF
TRBV11-2	TRBJ1-1	CASSSLITAFF
TRBV11-2	TRBJ1-2	CASSLDRNYGYTF
TRBV15	TRBJ1-2	CATSRPHPLQDYGYTF
TRBV18	TRBJ1-1	CASSLAEGTEAFF
TRBV6-1	TRBJ2-7	CASSERGHLYEQYF
TRBV18	TRBJ1-1	CASSPSDPGTPEAFF
TRBV7-2	TRBJ1-6	CASSPRGAESPLHF
TRBV7-2	TRBJ1-2	CASPDSYGYTF
TRBV29-1	TRBJ2-7	CSVEDPQGIIYEQYF
TRBV29-1	TRBJ2-6	CSARAQEKSGANVLTF
TRBV5-1	TRBJ2-2	CASSWSGLDTGELFF
TRBV5-1	TRBJ2-3	CASRTLPTSTDTQYF
TRBV5-1	TRBJ2-7	CASSLFSDRGHEQYF
TRBV14	TRBJ1-6	CASSRPGGVSPLHF
TRBV6-6	TRBJ1-1	CASTPNPSMNTEAFF
TRBV29-1	TRBJ1-1	CSVGGWGNTEAFF
TRBV7-9	TRBJ1-2	CASSLGQTYGYTF
TRBV27	TRBJ1-4	CASRSTWTNEKLFF
TRBV6-6	TRBJ1-5	CASSYSVSNQPQHF
TRBV6-5	TRBJ2-7	CASSFSGTGAWYEQYF
TRBV27	TRBJ1-2	CASSFGRQEFNYGYTF
TRBV27	TRBJ2-3	CASSPGSGQYF